This T cell receptor (beta chain) emerged from a study of T cell responses to AZD1222 COVID-19 vaccine. Notes on the study in general: Every sample of the repertoires postdated the peak T cell response. Most donors were white British, females outnumbered males, and clonal diversity was possibly underestimated. Spike-specific TCR depth and breadth grew after two AZD1222 doses.

Here immunoSEQ multiplex PCR was the method, and the copy in TCRdb shows in-frame clones only, minus some. The table has around 250,000 clones, 85% to 95% seen once; the top ten hold 0.5% to 0.7%. A remark on this clone: Its antigen remains unidentified.

This CDR3 contains 17 residues. The sequence derives from an adult in good health. The starting material was peripheral blood, obtained on day 0 of AZD1222 vaccination. The rearrangement joins TRBV12-2 to TRBJ2-1; TRBD2 is the table's D call and was not checked against the DNA. TRBV12-2 is classified as a pseudogene. CDR3 loop: CASRLAPGLATYNEQFF. For the CDR3, the DNA is TGTGCAAGTCGCTTAGCCCCGGGACTAGCGACCTACAATGAGCAGTTCTTC.